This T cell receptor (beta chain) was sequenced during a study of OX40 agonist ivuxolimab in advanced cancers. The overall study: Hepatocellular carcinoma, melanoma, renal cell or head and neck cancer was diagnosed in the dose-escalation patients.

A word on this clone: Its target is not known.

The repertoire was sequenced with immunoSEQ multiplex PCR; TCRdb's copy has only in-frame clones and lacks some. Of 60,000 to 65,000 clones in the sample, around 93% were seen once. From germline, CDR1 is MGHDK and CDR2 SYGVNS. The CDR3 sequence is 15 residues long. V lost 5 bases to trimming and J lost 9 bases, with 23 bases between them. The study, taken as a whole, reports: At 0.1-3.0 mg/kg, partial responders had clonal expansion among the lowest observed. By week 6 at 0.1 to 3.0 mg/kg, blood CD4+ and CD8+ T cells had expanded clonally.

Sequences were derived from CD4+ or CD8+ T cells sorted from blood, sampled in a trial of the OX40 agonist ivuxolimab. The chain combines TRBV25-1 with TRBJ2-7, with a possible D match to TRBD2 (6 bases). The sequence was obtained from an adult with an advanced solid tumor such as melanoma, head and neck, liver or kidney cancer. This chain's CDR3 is CASSQLGGGLGRQYF. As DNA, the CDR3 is TGTGCCAGCAGTCAACTGGGGGGAGGACTGGGTCGGCAGTACTTC.